This is a list of T cell receptor beta chains from one sample in a study of cytomegalovirus exposure and HLA in healthy donors. Sequencing was performed with immunoSEQ multiplex PCR; in TCRdb, only in-frame clones are kept and a portion is missing. The sample shows approximately 120,000 clones, about 80% of them seen only once. Material: PBMCs. The receptor set was obtained from a woman in her fifties or sixties in good health and CMV-seropositive. Both conserved end residues are part of each CDR3. The D gene is left open where the match is weak. Rows may omit the clone size; those that give it use once, few, many or a size class.

clone size: -
D gene: -
V gene: TRBV5-4
J gene: TRBJ2-7
CDR3 DNA: TGTGCCAGCAGCTTGGAAGGGGCGGGGGAGCAGTACTTC
CDR3 protein: CASSLEGAGEQYF

clone size: -
D gene: -
V gene: TRBV5-4
J gene: TRBJ1-1
CDR3 DNA: TGTGCCAGCAGTATGACAGGACTGAACACTGAAGCTTTCTTT
CDR3 protein: CASSMTGLNTEAFF

clone size: -
D gene: TRBD2
V gene: TRBV5-1
J gene: TRBJ2-6
CDR3 DNA: TGCGCCAGCAGCTTGGATCTAGCGGGAGTAGGGATCTCTGGGGCCAACGGCCTGACTTTC
CDR3 protein: CASSLDLAGVGISGANGLTF

clone size: -
D gene: TRBD1
V gene: TRBV6-1
J gene: TRBJ2-7
CDR3 DNA: TGTGCCAAAGTTGGACAGGGCTACGAGCAGTACTTC
CDR3 protein: CAKVGQGYEQYF

clone size: -
D gene: TRBD2
V gene: TRBV2
J gene: TRBJ2-7
CDR3 DNA: TGTGCCAGCAAGATAGCGGGGGGCCCCTCCTACGAGCAGTACTTC
CDR3 protein: CASKIAGGPSYEQYF

clone size: -
D gene: -
V gene: TRBV10-3
J gene: TRBJ2-3
CDR3 DNA: TGTGCCATCAGTGTGGGATCAAAAGGGGCAGATACGCAGTATTTT
CDR3 protein: CAISVGSKGADTQYF

clone size: -
D gene: TRBD1
V gene: TRBV5-4
J gene: TRBJ1-4
CDR3 DNA: TGTGCCAGCAGCTCCCAACGGACAGGACTTAATGAAAAACTGTTTTTT
CDR3 protein: CASSSQRTGLNEKLFF

clone size: -
D gene: TRBD1
V gene: TRBV19
J gene: TRBJ1-1
CDR3 DNA: TGTGCCAGTCGGGACTTGGGGACAGGGATTTGGAGCACTGAAGCTTTCTTT
CDR3 protein: CASRDLGTGIWSTEAFF

clone size: -
D gene: -
V gene: TRBV2
J gene: TRBJ1-4
CDR3 DNA: TGTGCCAGCAGTGGTGACCGGGCAACTAATGAAAAACTGTTTTTT
CDR3 protein: CASSGDRATNEKLFF

clone size: -
D gene: TRBD2
V gene: TRBV10-3
J gene: TRBJ2-5
CDR3 DNA: TGTGCCATCAGTGCTGGGACTAGCCAAGAGACCCAGTACTTC
CDR3 protein: CAISAGTSQETQYF

clone size: -
D gene: TRBD1
V gene: TRBV4-2
J gene: TRBJ2-7
CDR3 DNA: TGTGCCAGCAGCCTGCTACCGGGACAGGGGGTGTACGAGCAGTACTTC
CDR3 protein: CASSLLPGQGVYEQYF

clone size: -
D gene: -
V gene: TRBV7-9
J gene: TRBJ1-2
CDR3 DNA: TGTGCCAGCAGATTGGGCTCGGGAGTCGATGGCTACACCTTC
CDR3 protein: CASRLGSGVDGYTF

clone size: -
D gene: TRBD2
V gene: TRBV27
J gene: TRBJ2-4
CDR3 DNA: TGTGCCAGCAGTTTAAGTGGGACTAGTTTTCTAGGGGACATTCAGTACTTC
CDR3 protein: CASSLSGTSFLGDIQYF

clone size: few
D gene: -
V gene: TRBV7-2
J gene: TRBJ2-1
CDR3 DNA: TGTGCCAGCTGTCTGGCACCGTACAATGAGCAGTTCTTC
CDR3 protein: CASCLAPYNEQFF

clone size: -
D gene: TRBD1
V gene: TRBV7-9
J gene: TRBJ1-1
CDR3 DNA: TGTGCCAGCAGCCTAACCGGGACAGTGAACACTGAAGCTTTCTTT
CDR3 protein: CASSLTGTVNTEAFF

clone size: -
D gene: -
V gene: TRBV21-1
J gene: TRBJ1-2
CDR3 DNA: TGTGCCAGCAGCAAAAAGGAGAGACAGGGGAATACCTTC
CDR3 protein: CASSKKERQGNTF

clone size: -
D gene: TRBD2
V gene: TRBV10-3
J gene: TRBJ2-6
CDR3 DNA: TGTGCCATCAGTGAGTCGGCGCGGGAGGTGGGGGCCAACGTCCTGACTTTC
CDR3 protein: CAISESAREVGANVLTF

clone size: -
D gene: -
V gene: TRBV4-1
J gene: TRBJ2-7
CDR3 DNA: TGCGCCAGCAGCCAAGATGAGAGAGCCTCCTACGAGCAGTACTTC
CDR3 protein: CASSQDERASYEQYF

clone size: -
D gene: -
V gene: TRBV9
J gene: TRBJ2-1
CDR3 DNA: TGTGCCAGCAGCGTAGCGGGAGTGGTTGATGAGCAGTTCTTC
CDR3 protein: CASSVAGVVDEQFF

clone size: -
D gene: -
V gene: TRBV18
J gene: TRBJ2-7
CDR3 DNA: TGTGCCAGCTCACCGGGGGGGGCTGTGAACGAGCAGTACTTC
CDR3 protein: CASSPGGAVNEQYF

clone size: -
D gene: TRBD2
V gene: TRBV6-5
J gene: TRBJ2-3
CDR3 DNA: TGTGCCAGCAGTCGGCGGGGGGGCGGGACAGATACGCAGTATTTT
CDR3 protein: CASSRRGGGTDTQYF

clone size: -
D gene: -
V gene: TRBV5-1
J gene: TRBJ2-3
CDR3 DNA: TGCGCCAGCGGCTTGGAATCGGATACGCAGTATTTT
CDR3 protein: CASGLESDTQYF

clone size: -
D gene: -
V gene: TRBV4-3
J gene: TRBJ2-6
CDR3 DNA: TGCGCCAGCAGCCAAGAGGGAGGAGGACCGAGGGGGGCCAACGTCCTGACTTTC
CDR3 protein: CASSQEGGGPRGANVLTF

clone size: once
D gene: TRBD1
V gene: TRBV9
J gene: TRBJ2-2
CDR3 DNA: TGTGCCAGCAGCCCCTTGGGACAGGCTAACACCGGGGAGCTGTTTTTT
CDR3 protein: CASSPLGQANTGELFF

clone size: -
D gene: -
V gene: TRBV16
J gene: TRBJ2-5
CDR3 DNA: TGTGCCAGCAGCCAATCGCAGGAGACCCAGTACTTC
CDR3 protein: CASSQSQETQYF

clone size: -
D gene: TRBD1
V gene: TRBV2
J gene: TRBJ1-4
CDR3 DNA: TGTGCCAGCAGTGTACAGGGGGTTGGGGAAAAACTGTTTTTT
CDR3 protein: CASSVQGVGEKLFF

clone size: -
D gene: -
V gene: TRBV2
J gene: TRBJ1-1
CDR3 DNA: TGTGCCAGCAGCCTAGTCCTTATGAACACTGAAGCTTTCTTT
CDR3 protein: CASSLVLMNTEAFF

clone size: -
D gene: TRBD1
V gene: TRBV9
J gene: TRBJ2-7
CDR3 DNA: TGTGCCAGCAGCTCGGGACAGGACCACTACGAGCAGTACTTC
CDR3 protein: CASSSGQDHYEQYF

clone size: -
D gene: -
V gene: TRBV9
J gene: TRBJ2-1
CDR3 DNA: TGTGCCAGCAGTGAAAATACTCGGCCCAGGGGTGGTGAGCAGTTCTTC
CDR3 protein: CASSENTRPRGGEQFF

clone size: -
D gene: TRBD1
V gene: TRBV15
J gene: TRBJ2-5
CDR3 DNA: TGTGCCACCAACGACAGGGTCGTCCAAGAGACCCAGTACTTC
CDR3 protein: CATNDRVVQETQYF

clone size: -
D gene: -
V gene: TRBV2
J gene: TRBJ2-7
CDR3 DNA: TGTGCCAGCAGTGGAGGGCCCTACGAGCAGTACTTC
CDR3 protein: CASSGGPYEQYF

clone size: -
D gene: -
V gene: TRBV18
J gene: TRBJ1-2
CDR3 DNA: TGTGCCAGCTCACCCAGGGAAGTTTACTATGGCTACACCTTC
CDR3 protein: CASSPREVYYGYTF

clone size: few
D gene: TRBD1
V gene: TRBV11-2
J gene: TRBJ1-2
CDR3 DNA: TGTGCCAGCAGCTTAGGGGGACAGGGCGGTAACTATGGCTACACCTTC
CDR3 protein: CASSLGGQGGNYGYTF

clone size: -
D gene: -
V gene: TRBV15
J gene: TRBJ2-1
CDR3 DNA: TGTGCCACCAGCAGGAGGTGGGAGGCGTACAATGAGCAGTTCTTC
CDR3 protein: CATSRRWEAYNEQFF

clone size: -
D gene: TRBD2
V gene: TRBV18
J gene: TRBJ2-1
CDR3 DNA: TGTGCCAGCTCACCCCTCCTAGCGGAGTACAATGAGCAGTTCTTC
CDR3 protein: CASSPLLAEYNEQFF

clone size: few
D gene: -
V gene: TRBV11-2
J gene: TRBJ2-2
CDR3 DNA: TGTGCCAGCAGCTTAGTACTGAACACCGGGGAGCTGTTTTTT
CDR3 protein: CASSLVLNTGELFF

clone size: -
D gene: -
V gene: TRBV18
J gene: TRBJ2-3
CDR3 DNA: TGTGCCAGCTCACCACCCCACAGGGTTAGCACAGATACGCAGTATTTT
CDR3 protein: CASSPPHRVSTDTQYF